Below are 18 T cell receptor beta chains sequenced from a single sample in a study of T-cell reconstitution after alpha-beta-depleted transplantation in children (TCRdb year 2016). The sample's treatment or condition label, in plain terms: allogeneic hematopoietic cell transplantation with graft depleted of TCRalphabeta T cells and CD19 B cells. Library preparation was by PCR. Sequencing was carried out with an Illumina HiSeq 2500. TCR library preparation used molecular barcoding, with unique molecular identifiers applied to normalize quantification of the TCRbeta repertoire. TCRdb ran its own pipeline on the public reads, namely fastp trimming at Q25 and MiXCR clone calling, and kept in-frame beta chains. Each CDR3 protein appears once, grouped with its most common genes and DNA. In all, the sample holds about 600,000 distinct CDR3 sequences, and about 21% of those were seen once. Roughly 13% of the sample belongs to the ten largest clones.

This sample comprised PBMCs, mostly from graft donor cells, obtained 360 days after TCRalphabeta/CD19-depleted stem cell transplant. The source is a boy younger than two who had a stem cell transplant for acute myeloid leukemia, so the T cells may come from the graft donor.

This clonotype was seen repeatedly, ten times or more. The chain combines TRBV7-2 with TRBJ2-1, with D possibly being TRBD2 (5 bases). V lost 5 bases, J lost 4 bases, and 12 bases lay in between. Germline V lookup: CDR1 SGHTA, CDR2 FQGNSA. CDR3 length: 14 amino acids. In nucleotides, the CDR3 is TGTGCCAGCAGCCAAGGACTCATATACAATGAGCAGTTCTTC. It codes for CASSQGLIYNEQFF.

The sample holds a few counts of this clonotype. CDR3 in amino acids: CASSLLAGGSSYNEQFF. The CDR3, as DNA: TGTGCCAGCAGTTTACTCGCGGGTGGGAGCTCCTACAATGAGCAGTTCTTC. The rearrangement joins TRBV12-3 or TRBV12-4 to TRBJ2-1, with D perhaps matching TRBD2 (5 bases). The CDR3 sequence is 17 residues long. Trimming took off 2 bases at V and 0 bases at J, with 14 bases between the two ends.

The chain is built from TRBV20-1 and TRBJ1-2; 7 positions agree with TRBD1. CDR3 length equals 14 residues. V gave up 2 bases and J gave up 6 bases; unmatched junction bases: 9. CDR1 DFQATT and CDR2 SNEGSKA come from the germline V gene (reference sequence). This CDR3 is CSARLPGGSHGYTF. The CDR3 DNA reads TGCAGTGCTAGATTACCAGGGGGTTCCCATGGCTACACCTTC.

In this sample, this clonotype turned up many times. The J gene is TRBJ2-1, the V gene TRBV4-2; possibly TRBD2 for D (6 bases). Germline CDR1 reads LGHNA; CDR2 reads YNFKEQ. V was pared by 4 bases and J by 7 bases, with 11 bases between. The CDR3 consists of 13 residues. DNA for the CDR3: TGTGCCAGCAGCCGCCCGACTAGAAATGAGCAGTTCTTC. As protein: CASSRPTRNEQFF.

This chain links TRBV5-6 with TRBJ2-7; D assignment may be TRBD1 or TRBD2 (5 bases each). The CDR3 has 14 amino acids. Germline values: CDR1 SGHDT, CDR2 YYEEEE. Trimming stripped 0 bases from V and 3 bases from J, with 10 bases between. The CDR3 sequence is CASSLGQGDYEQYV. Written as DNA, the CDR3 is TGTGCCAGCAGCTTGGGCCAGGGAGACTACGAGCAGTACGTC.

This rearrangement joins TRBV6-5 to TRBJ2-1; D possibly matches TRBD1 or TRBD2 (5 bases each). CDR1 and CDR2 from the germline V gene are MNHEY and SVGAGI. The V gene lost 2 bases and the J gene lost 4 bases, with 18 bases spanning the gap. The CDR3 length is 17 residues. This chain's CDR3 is CASSYPRGSGDYNEQFF. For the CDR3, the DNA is TGTGCCAGCAGTTACCCAAGGGGTTCCGGGGATTACAATGAGCAGTTCTTC.

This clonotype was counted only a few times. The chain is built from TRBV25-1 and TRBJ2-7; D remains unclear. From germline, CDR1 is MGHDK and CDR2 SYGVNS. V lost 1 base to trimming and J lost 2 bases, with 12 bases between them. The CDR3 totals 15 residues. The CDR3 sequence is CASSESTFVPYEQYF. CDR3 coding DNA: TGTGCCAGCAGTGAATCTACGTTCGTTCCCTACGAGCAGTACTTC.

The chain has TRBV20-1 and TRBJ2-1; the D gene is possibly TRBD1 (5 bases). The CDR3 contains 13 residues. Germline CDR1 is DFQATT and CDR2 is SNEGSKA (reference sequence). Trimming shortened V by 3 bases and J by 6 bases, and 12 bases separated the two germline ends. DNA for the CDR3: TGCAGTGCTAGGCCCCAGGGCTTCAATGAGCAGTTCTTC. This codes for CSARPQGFNEQFF.

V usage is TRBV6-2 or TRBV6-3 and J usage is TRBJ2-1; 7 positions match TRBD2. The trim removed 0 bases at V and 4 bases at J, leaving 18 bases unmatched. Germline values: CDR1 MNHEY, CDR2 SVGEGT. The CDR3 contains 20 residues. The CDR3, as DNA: TGTGCCAGCAGTTACTCATCGGGGGAGGGTAGGATCCCTCCTTACAATGAGCAGTTCTTC. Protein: CASSYSSGEGRIPPYNEQFF.

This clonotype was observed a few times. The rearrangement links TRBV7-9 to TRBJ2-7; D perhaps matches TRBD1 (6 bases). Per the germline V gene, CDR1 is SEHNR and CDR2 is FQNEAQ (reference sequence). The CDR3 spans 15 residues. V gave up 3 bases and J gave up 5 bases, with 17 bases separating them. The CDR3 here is CASSFQMGTFHEQYF. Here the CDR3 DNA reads TGTGCCAGCAGCTTCCAAATGGGGACATTCCACGAGCAGTACTTC.

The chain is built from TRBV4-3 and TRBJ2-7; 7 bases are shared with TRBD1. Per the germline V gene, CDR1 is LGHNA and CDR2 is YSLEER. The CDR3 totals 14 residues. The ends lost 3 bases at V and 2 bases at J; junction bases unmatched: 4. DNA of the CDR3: TGCGCCAGCAGCCACGACGGGACAGCCTACGAGCAGTACTTC. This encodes CASSHDGTAYEQYF.

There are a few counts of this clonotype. The chain's CDR3 is CSARDPLSGNQPQHF. The CDR3 DNA sequence: TGCAGTGCTAGAGATCCACTTAGCGGCAATCAGCCCCAGCATTTT. The chain employs TRBV20-1 and TRBJ1-5; D is unclear. Trimming shortened V by 0 bases and J by 2 bases, and 11 bases separated the two germline ends. The germline gives CDR1 DFQATT, CDR2 SNEGSKA (reference sequence). The CDR3 length is 15 residues.

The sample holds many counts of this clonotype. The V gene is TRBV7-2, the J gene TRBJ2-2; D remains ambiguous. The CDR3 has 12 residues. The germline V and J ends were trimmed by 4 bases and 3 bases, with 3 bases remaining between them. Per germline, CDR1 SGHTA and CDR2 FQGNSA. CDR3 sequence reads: CASSSHTGELFF. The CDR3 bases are TGTGCCAGCAGCTCTCACACCGGGGAGCTGTTTTTT.

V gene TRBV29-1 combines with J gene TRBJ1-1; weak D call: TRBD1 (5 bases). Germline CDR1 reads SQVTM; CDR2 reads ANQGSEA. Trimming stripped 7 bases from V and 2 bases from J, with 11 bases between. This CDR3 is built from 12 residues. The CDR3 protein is CSDLQVNTEAFF. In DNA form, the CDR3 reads TGCAGCGATTTACAGGTCAACACTGAAGCTTTCTTT.

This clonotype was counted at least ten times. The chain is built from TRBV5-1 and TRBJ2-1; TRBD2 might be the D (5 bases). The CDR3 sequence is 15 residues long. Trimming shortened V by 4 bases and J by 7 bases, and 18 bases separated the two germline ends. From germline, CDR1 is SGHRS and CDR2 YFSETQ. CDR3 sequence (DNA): TGCGCCAGCAGCCCCTGGACTCCCCCCGAGAATGAGCAGTTCTTC. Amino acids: CASSPWTPPENEQFF.

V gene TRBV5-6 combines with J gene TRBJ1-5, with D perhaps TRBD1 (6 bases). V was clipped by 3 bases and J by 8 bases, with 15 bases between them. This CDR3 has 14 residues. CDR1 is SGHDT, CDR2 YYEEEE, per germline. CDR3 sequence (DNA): TGTGCCAGCAGCTCTATACAGGGAAACGAGCCCCAGCATTTT. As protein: CASSSIQGNEPQHF.

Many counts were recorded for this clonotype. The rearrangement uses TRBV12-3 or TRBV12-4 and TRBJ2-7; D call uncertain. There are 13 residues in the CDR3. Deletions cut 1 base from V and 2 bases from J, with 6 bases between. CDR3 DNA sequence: TGTGCCAGCAGTTTAGACACAACCTACGAGCAGTACGTC. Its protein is CASSLDTTYEQYV.

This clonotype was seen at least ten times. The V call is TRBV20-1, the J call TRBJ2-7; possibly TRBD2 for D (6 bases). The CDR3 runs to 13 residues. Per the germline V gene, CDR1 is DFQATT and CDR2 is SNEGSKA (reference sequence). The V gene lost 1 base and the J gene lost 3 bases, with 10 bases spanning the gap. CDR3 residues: CSARAEGGYEQYV. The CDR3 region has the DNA TGCAGTGCTAGAGCCGAGGGAGGCTACGAGCAGTACGTC.